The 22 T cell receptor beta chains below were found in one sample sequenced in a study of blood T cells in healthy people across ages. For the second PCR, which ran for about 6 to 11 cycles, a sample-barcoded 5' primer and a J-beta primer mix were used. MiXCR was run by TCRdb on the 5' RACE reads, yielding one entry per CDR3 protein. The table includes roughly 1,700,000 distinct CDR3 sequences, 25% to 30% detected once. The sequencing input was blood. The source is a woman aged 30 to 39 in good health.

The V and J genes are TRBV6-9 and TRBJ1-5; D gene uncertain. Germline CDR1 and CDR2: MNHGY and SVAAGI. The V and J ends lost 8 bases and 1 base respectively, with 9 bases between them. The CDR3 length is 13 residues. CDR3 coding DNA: TGTGCCAGCCCTACGGGGAGCAATCAGCCCCAGCATTTT. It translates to CASPTGSNQPQHF.

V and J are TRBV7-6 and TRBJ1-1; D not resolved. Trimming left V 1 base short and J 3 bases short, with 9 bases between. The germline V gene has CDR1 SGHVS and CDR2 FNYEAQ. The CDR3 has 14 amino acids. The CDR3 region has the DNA TGTGCCAGCAGCTTAGGCACGTGGGACACTGAAGCTTTCTTT. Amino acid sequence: CASSLGTWDTEAFF.

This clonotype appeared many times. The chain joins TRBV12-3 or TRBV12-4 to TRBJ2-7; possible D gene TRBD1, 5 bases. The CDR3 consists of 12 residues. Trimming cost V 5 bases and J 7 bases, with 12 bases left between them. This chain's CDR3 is CASSPRVGEQYF. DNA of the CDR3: TGTGCCAGCAGTCCCAGGGTCGGGGAGCAGTACTTC.

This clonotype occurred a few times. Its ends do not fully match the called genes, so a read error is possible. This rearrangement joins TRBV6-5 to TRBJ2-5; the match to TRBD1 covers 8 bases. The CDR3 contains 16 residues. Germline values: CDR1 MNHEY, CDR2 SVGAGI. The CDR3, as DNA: TGTGCCAGCAGTTGGACAGGGAATGAGGGCGGAGAGACCCGGTACTTC. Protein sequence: CASSWTGNEGGETRYF.

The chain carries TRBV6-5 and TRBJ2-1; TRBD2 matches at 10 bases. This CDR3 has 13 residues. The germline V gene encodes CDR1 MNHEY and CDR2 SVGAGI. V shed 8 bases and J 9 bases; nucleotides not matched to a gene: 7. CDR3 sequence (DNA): TGTGCCAGCTCGAAGCGGGGGGGTGGTGAGCAGTTCTTC. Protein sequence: CASSKRGGGEQFF.

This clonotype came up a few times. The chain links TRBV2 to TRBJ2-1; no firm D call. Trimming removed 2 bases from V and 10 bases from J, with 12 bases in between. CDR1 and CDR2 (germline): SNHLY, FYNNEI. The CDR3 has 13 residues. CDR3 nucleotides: TGTGCCAGCAGTGAATCCGCCCATCCGGAGCAGTTCTTC. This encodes CASSESAHPEQFF.

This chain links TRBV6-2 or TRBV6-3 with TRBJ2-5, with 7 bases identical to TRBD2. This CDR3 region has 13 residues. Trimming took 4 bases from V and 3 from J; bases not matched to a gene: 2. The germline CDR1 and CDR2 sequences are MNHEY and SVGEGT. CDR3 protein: CASSWSGKETQYF. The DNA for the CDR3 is TGTGCCAGCAGTTGGAGCGGGAAAGAGACCCAGTACTTC.

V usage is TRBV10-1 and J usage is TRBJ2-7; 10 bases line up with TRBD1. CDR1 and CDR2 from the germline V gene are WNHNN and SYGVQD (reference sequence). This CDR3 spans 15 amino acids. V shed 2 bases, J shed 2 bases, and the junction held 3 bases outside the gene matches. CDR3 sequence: CASSEMGTGAYEQYF. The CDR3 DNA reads TGCGCCAGCAGTGAGATGGGGACAGGGGCCTACGAGCAGTACTTC.

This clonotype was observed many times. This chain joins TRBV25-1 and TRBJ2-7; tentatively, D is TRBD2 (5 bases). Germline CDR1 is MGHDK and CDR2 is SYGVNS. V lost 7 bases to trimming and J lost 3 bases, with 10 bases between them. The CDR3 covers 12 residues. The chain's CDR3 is CASKGEGYEQYF. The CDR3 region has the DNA TGTGCCAGCAAAGGTGAGGGCTACGAGCAGTACTTC.

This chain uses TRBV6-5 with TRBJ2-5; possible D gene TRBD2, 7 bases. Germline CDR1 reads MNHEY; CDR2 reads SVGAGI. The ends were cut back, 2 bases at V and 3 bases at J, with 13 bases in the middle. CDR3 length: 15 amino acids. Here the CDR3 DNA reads TGTGCCAGCAGTTACGGCGGGGGCTCGAAAGAGACCCAGTACTTC. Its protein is CASSYGGGSKETQYF.

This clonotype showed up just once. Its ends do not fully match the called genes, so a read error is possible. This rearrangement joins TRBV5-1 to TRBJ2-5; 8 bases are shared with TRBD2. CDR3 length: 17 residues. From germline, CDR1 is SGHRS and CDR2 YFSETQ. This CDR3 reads CANSLGALAGIQETQYF. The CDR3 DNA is TGCGCCAACAGCTTGGGGGCCCTAGCGGGCATTCAAGAGACCCAGTACTTC.

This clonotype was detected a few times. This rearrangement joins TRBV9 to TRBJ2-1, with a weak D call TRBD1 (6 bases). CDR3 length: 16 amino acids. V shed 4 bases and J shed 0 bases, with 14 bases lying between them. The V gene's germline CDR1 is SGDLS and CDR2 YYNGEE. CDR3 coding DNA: TGTGCCAGCAGCAACCGACAGGATCCCTCCTACAATGAGCAGTTCTTC. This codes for CASSNRQDPSYNEQFF.

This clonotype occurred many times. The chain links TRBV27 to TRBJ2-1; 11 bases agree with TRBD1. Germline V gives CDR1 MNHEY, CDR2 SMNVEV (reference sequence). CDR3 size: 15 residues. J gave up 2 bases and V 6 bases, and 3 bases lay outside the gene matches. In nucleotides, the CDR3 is TGTGCCAGCAGCGCGGGACAGGGGGCCTACAATGAGCAGTTCTTC. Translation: CASSAGQGAYNEQFF.

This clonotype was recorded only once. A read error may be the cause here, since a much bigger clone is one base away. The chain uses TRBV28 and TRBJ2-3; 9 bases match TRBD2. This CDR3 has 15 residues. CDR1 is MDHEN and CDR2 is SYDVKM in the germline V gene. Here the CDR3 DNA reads TGTGCCAGCAGTTCCGGGGGGACTAGCACAGATACGCGGTATTTT. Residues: CASSSGGTSTDTRYF.

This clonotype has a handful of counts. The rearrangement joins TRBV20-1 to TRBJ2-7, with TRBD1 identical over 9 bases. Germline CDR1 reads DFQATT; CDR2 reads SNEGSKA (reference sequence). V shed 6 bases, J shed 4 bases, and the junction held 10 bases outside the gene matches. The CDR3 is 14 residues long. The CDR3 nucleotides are TGCAGTGCCCACCCCGGGACAGGGACATACGAGCAGTACTTC. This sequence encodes CSAHPGTGTYEQYF.

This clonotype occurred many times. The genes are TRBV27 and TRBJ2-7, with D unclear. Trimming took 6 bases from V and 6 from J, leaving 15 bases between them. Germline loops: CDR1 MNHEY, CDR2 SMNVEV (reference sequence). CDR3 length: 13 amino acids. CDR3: CASRSRTGGEQYF. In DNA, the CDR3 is TGTGCCAGCAGAAGCCGGACGGGCGGCGAGCAGTACTTC.

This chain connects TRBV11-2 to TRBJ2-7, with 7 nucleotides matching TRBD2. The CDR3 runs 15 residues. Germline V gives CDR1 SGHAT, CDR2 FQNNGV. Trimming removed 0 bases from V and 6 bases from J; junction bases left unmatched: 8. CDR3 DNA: TGTGCCAGCAGCTTAGAAGCGGGGCGGCTAGGCGAGCAGTACTTC. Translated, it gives CASSLEAGRLGEQYF.

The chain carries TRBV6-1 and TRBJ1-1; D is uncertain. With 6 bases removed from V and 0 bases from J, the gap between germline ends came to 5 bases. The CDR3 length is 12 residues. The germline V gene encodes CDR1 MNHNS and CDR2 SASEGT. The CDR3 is CASRILNTEAFF. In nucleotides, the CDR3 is TGTGCCAGCAGAATACTGAACACTGAAGCTTTCTTT.

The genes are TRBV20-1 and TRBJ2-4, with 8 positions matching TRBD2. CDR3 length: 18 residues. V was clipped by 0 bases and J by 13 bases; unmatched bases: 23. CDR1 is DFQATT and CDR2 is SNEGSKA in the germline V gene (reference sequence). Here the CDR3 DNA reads TGCAGTGCTAGAGATGCCGCCGGAGCGGGAGTGGGGAACAATGAGCAGTACTTC. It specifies CSARDAAGAGVGNNEQYF.

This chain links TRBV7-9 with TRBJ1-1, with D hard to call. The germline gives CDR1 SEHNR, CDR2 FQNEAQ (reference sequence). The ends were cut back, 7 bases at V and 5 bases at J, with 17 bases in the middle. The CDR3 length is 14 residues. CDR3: CASTVLTGRTEAFF. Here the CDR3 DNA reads TGTGCCAGCACCGTCCTCACCGGGAGGACTGAAGCTTTCTTT.

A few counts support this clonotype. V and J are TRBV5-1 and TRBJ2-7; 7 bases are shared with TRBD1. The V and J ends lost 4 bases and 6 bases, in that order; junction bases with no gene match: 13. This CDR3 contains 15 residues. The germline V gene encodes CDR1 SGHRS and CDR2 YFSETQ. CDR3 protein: CASSVATGFGAEQYF. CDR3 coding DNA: TGCGCCAGCAGCGTGGCGACAGGGTTTGGAGCCGAGCAGTACTTC.

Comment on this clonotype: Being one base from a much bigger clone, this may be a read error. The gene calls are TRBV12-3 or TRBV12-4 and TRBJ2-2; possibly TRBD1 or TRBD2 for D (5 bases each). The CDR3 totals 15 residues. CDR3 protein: CASSPRDANTGELVF. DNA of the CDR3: TGTGCCAGCAGTCCCAGGGATGCGAACACCGGGGAGCTGGTTTTT.